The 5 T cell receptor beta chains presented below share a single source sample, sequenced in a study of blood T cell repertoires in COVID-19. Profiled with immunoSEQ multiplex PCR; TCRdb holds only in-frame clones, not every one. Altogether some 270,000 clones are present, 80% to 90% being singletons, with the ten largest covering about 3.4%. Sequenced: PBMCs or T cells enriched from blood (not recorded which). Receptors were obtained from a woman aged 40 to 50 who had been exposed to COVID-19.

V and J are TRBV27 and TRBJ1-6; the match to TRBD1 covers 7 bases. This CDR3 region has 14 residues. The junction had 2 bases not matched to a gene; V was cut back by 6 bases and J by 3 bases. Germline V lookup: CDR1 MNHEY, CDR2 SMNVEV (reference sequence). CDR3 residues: CASSRDSYNSPLHF. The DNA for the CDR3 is TGTGCCAGCAGCCGGGACAGCTATAATTCACCCCTCCACTTT.

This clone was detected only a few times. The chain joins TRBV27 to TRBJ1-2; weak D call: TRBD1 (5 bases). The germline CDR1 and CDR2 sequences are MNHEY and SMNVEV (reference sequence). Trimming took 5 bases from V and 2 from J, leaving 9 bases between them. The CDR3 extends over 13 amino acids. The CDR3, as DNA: TGTGCCAGCAGTCAGCGGGGGAACTATGGCTACACCTTC. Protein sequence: CASSQRGNYGYTF.

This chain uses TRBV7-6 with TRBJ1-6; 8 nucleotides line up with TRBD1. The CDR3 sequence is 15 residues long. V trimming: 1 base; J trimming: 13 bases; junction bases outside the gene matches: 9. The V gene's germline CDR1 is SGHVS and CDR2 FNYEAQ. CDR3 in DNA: TGTGCCAGCAGCTTAGGGACGGACAGGGTGTCCCCCCTCCACTTT. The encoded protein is CASSLGTDRVSPLHF.

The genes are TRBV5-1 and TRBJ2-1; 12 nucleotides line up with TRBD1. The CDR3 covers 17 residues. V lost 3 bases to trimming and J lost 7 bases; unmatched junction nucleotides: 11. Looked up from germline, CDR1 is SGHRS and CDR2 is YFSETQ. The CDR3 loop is CASSWEKGQGARNEQFF. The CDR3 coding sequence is TGCGCCAGCAGCTGGGAAAAGGGACAGGGGGCGCGGAATGAGCAGTTCTTC.

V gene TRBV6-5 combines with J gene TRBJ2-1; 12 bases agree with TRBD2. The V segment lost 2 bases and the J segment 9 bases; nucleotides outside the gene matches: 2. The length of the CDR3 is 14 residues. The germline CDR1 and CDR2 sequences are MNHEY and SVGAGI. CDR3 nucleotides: TGTGCCAGCAGTTACGCACTAGCGGGGGGTGAGCAGTTCTTC. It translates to CASSYALAGGEQFF.